One and the same sample provided the 17 T cell receptor beta chains below, sequenced in a study of T cell clonality in common variable immunodeficiency. Some clones are missing from TCRdb's copy, which holds only in-frame ones; the method was immunoSEQ multiplex PCR. The sample presents about 35,000 clones, none singletons. The sample was peripheral blood mononuclear cells. These receptors were obtained from a person aged 18 to 70 in good health.

This clone was recorded at least ten times. The CDR3 is cut off 3 residues early in the read; its end comes from the germline J gene. The V gene is TRBV30, the J gene TRBJ1-4, with D tentatively TRBD1 (5 bases). With 4 bases removed from V and 4 bases from J, the gap between germline ends came to 13 bases. The germline CDR1 and CDR2 sequences are GTSNPN and SVGIG (reference sequence). This CDR3 is 14 amino acids long. The CDR3 DNA, read in part, is TGTGCCTGGACCCCGGGGGTCCTTAATGAAAAA. Translating it yields CAWTPGVLNEK. The complete CDR3 reads CAWTPGVLNEKLFF.

About this clone: The CDR3 extends 3 residues past the end of the read, so its final part is completed from the germline J gene. V usage is TRBV5-1 and J usage is TRBJ1-2, with D possibly matching TRBD1 (5 bases). Germline V gene lookup returns CDR1 SGHRS and CDR2 YFSETQ. The CDR3 is 13 amino acids. The DNA read from the CDR3 is TGCGCCAGCAGCTGGGCGGGGGGAGAGACC. The encoded protein is CASSWAGGET. In full, the CDR3 is CASSWAGGETYTF.

The table lists this clone with a few counts. The read gets to within 3 residues of the CDR3 end, and the germline J gene fills in the rest. This chain joins TRBV7-3 and TRBJ1-2; 7 positions match TRBD1. Germline V gene data show CDR1 as SGHTA and CDR2 as FQGTGA. The CDR3 has 13 amino acids. CDR3 in amino acids: CASSFDRDNDYTF. The CDR3 bases that were read are TGTGCCAGCAGCTTCGACAGGGACAATGAC.

There are many counts of this clone. The sequence runs out 3 residues before the end of the CDR3; the remainder is reconstructed from the germline J gene. The rearrangement links TRBV30 to TRBJ2-6, with TRBD1 matching 9 bases. The CDR3 totals 17 residues. CDR1 is GTSNPN, CDR2 SVGIG, per germline (reference sequence). V gave up 2 bases and J gave up 2 bases; unmatched junction bases: 7. The CDR3 protein is CAWSRTGERTGANVLTF. The CDR3 bases that were read are TGTGCCTGGAGTAGGACAGGGGAAAGGACTGGGGCCAACGTC.

A remark on this clone: The read finishes 3 residues shy of the CDR3 end, and the germline J gene is used to complete it. V and J are TRBV19 and TRBJ1-4; TRBD1 is a possible D gene (5 bases). The germline V gene encodes CDR1 LNHDA and CDR2 SQIVND (reference sequence). This CDR3 comprises 15 residues. V lost 8 bases, J lost 2 bases, and 15 bases lay in between. Incomplete CDR3 DNA: TGTGCCAGTCATAGGGATTCAGGGACTAATGAAAAA. Translating gives CASHRDSGTNEK. The CDR3 as a whole reads CASHRDSGTNEKLFF. Variable domain in full (rest from reference TRBV19 and TRBJ1-4): DGGITQSPKYLFRKEGQNVTLSCEQNLNHDAMYWYRQDPGQGLRLIYYSQIVNDFQKGDIAEGYSVSREKKESFPLTVTSAQKNPTAFYLCASHRDSGTNEKLFFGSGTQLSVL.

This clone occurred many times. The read falls 3 residues short of the CDR3 end, and the missing part is taken from the germline J gene. The rearrangement links TRBV10-3 to TRBJ1-1; perhaps TRBD1 as D (6 bases). Trimming removed 4 bases at V and 4 bases at J, with 13 bases between. The CDR3 sequence is 14 residues long. The germline CDR1 and CDR2 sequences are ENHRY and SYGVKD. The CDR3 sequence is CAISGQGSATEAFF. The covered CDR3 bases are TGTGCCATCAGTGGTCAGGGGAGCGCCACTGAA.

This clone was counted many times. The observed sequence ends 3 residues before the CDR3 terminus, with the missing tail filled in from the germline J gene. The chain carries TRBV6-1 and TRBJ2-3; D perhaps matches TRBD2 (6 bases). The germline V and J ends were trimmed by 2 bases and 7 bases, with 13 bases remaining between them. This CDR3 has 14 residues. Germline assignment: CDR1 MNHNS and CDR2 SASEGT. The CDR3 loop is CASSETAEGYTQYF. The DNA read from the CDR3 is TGTGCCAGCAGTGAAACAGCGGAGGGATATACG.

This clone has just a few counts. The CDR3 goes on 3 residues after the read ends, and that part is filled in from the germline J gene. The rearrangement links TRBV2 to TRBJ1-5; D perhaps matches TRBD1 (5 bases). CDR1 SNHLY and CDR2 FYNNEI come from the germline V gene. V shed 3 bases and J shed 4 bases, with 7 bases lying between them. The CDR3 covers 13 residues. The sequenced CDR3 bases are TGTGCCAGCAGTGACGACAGTAATCAGCCC. Encoded protein: CASSDDSNQP. The complete CDR3 protein is CASSDDSNQPQHF.

There are many counts of this clone. The CDR3 is cut off 3 residues early in the read; its end comes from the germline J gene. The chain carries TRBV15 and TRBJ2-1; 10 bases match TRBD2. V was pared by 2 bases and J by 2 bases, with 6 bases of the junction left unmatched. The CDR3 spans 17 residues. Germline assignment: CDR1 LNHNV and CDR2 YYDKDF (reference sequence). The CDR3 sequence is CATSRYASGSPYNEQFF. CDR3 DNA, as far as it was read: TGTGCCACCAGCAGATATGCTAGCGGGAGCCCCTACAATGAG.

CDR3 DNA, as far as it was read: TGTGCCTGGAGTGTCTGGGAGGGGAAGGACAGCTATGGC. It specifies CAWSVWEGKDSYG. Given in full, the CDR3 is CAWSVWEGKDSYGYTF. The V call is TRBV30, the J call TRBJ1-2; D perhaps matches TRBD1 (6 bases). The CDR3 end lies 3 residues beyond the end of the read and is filled in from the germline J gene. Between the trimmed V and J ends, which lost 0 bases and 4 bases, there was a span of 18 bases. The CDR3 has 16 residues. CDR1 GTSNPN and CDR2 SVGIG come from the germline V gene (reference sequence).

This clone occurred a few times. From the germline J gene comes the end of the CDR3, since the read stops 3 residues before it. This chain uses TRBV19 with TRBJ1-1; possible D gene TRBD1, 6 bases. The germline V gene encodes CDR1 LNHDA and CDR2 SQIVND (reference sequence). The CDR3 totals 15 residues. Between the trimmed V and J ends, which lost 4 bases and 4 bases, there was a span of 16 bases. CDR3 region: CASSNGGLGATEAFF. CDR3 DNA (partial): TGTGCCAGTAGTAACGGGGGGCTAGGGGCCACTGAA. The variable domain in full, with the rest retrieved from reference TRBV19 and TRBJ1-1, is DGGITQSPKYLFRKEGQNVTLSCEQNLNHDAMYWYRQDPGQGLRLIYYSQIVNDFQKGDIAEGYSVSREKKESFPLTVTSAQKNPTAFYLCASSNGGLGATEAFFGQGTRLTVV.

A note on this clone: The observed sequence ends 3 residues before the CDR3 terminus, with the missing tail filled in from the germline J gene. The chain is built from TRBV6-1 and TRBJ1-1; D is unresolved. Germline V gives CDR1 MNHNS, CDR2 SASEGT. The V end lost 0 bases, the J end lost 4 bases, and 9 bases lay between the germline ends. The CDR3 is made up of 14 amino acids. This CDR3 reads CASSEASGVTEAFF. CDR3 bases read: TGTGCCAGCAGTGAAGCGTCCGGGGTCACTGAA.

This clone was seen repeatedly, ten times or more. From the germline J gene comes the end of the CDR3, since the read stops 3 residues before it. V usage is TRBV11-2 and J usage is TRBJ2-2; D is ambiguous. Germline V gene data show CDR1 as SGHAT and CDR2 as FQNNGV. Trimming left V 0 bases short and J 2 bases short, with 7 bases between. CDR3 length: 15 residues. The CDR3 spells CASSLDGGNTGELFF. CDR3 DNA (partial): TGTGCCAGCAGCTTAGACGGCGGTAACACCGGGGAG.

This clone was found a few times. The sequenced fragment ends 3 residues before the CDR3 boundary, so the rest is inferred from the germline J gene. This chain links TRBV19 with TRBJ1-5; TRBD1 is a possible D gene (5 bases). The CDR3 consists of 14 residues. CDR1 is LNHDA and CDR2 is SQIVND in the germline V gene (reference sequence). Trimming took 5 bases from V and 6 from J, leaving 14 bases between them. Partial CDR3 DNA: TGTGCCAGTAGTCCTGGTGGGGCTGGTCAGCCC. It translates to CASSPGGAGQP. The full CDR3 reads CASSPGGAGQPQHF. The full variable domain, in which reference TRBV19 and TRBJ1-5 provide the parts outside the CDR3, is DGGITQSPKYLFRKEGQNVTLSCEQNLNHDAMYWYRQDPGQGLRLIYYSQIVNDFQKGDIAEGYSVSREKKESFPLTVTSAQKNPTAFYLCASSPGGAGQPQHFGDGTRLSIL.

This clone was counted ten times or more. The DNA ends 3 residues before the CDR3 does, and the rest of the CDR3 is filled in from the germline J gene. The chain couples TRBV29-1 to TRBJ2-7; 12 bases match TRBD2. This CDR3 is built from 13 residues. The germline gives CDR1 SQVTM, CDR2 ANQGSEA. The junction had 2 bases not matched to a gene; V was cut back by 6 bases and J by 2 bases. CDR3 sequence: CSVRTSGTYEQYF. The CDR3 DNA, read in part, is TGCAGCGTACGGACTAGCGGGACCTACGAG.

This clone was observed many times. The sequence runs out 3 residues before the end of the CDR3; the remainder is reconstructed from the germline J gene. The chain couples TRBV5-1 to TRBJ2-6; perhaps TRBD2 as D (6 bases). The CDR3 has 20 residues. CDR1 is SGHRS and CDR2 is YFSETQ in the germline V gene. V was trimmed by 0 bases and J by 0 bases, leaving 19 bases between them. CDR3 bases read: TGCGCCAGCAGCTTGGTCCCTGGGGGGTTACGCCTCTCTGGGGCCAACGTC. Translating it yields CASSLVPGGLRLSGANV. The full-length CDR3 reads as CASSLVPGGLRLSGANVLTF.

This clone has only a few counts. Read data end 3 residues before the CDR3 end; the end is taken from the germline J gene. The rearrangement joins TRBV7-2 to TRBJ2-2; D not resolved. Germline lookup yields CDR1 SGHTA and CDR2 FQGNSA. CDR3 length: 13 amino acids. The DNA read from the CDR3 is TGTGCCAGCAGCTCCGTCAACGATCCCGGG. Amino acid sequence: CASSSVNDPG. The whole CDR3 sequence is CASSSVNDPGLFF.